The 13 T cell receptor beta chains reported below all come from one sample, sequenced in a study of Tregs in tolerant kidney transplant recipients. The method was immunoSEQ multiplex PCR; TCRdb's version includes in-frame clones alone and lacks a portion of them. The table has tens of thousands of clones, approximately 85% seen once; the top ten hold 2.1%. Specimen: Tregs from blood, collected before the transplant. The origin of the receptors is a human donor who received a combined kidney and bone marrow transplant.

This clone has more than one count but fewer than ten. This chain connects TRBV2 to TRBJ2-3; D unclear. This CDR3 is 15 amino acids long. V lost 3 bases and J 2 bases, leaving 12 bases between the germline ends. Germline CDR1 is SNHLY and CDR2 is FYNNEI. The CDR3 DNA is TGTGCCAGCAGTGATGTACCCGGACCCACAGATACGCAGTATTTT. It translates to CASSDVPGPTDTQYF.

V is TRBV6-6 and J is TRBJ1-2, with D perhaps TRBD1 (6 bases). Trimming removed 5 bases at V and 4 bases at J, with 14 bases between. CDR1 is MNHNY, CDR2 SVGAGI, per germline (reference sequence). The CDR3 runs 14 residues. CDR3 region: CASSRPGEFYGYTF. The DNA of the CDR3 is TGTGCCAGCAGTCGACCAGGGGAGTTCTATGGCTACACCTTC.

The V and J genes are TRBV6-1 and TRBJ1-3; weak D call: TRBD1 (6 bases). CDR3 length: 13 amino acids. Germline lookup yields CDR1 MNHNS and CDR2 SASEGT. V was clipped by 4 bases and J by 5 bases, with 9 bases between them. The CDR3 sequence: CASSAQGRNTIYF. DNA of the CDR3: TGTGCCAGCAGTGCACAGGGAAGAAACACCATATATTTT.

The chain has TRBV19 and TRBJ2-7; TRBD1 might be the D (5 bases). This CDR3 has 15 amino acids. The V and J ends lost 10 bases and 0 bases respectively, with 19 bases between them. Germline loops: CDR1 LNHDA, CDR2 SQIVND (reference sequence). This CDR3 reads CATSLSPGSSYEQYF. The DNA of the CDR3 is TGTGCCACCAGTCTCTCGCCAGGGTCCTCCTACGAGCAGTACTTC.

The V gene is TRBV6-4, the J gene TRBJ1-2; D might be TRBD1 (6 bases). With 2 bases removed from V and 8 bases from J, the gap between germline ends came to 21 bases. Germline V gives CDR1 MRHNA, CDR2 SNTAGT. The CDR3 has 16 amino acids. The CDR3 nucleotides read TGTGCCAGCAGTGACCAGGGGCGAAGAGGGCATGGGGGCTACACCTTC. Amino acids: CASSDQGRRGHGGYTF.

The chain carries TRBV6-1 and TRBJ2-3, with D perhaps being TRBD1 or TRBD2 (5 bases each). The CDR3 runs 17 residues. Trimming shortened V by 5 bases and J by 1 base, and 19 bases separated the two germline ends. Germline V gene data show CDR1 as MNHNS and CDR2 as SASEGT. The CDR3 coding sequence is TGTGCCAGCAGTAAAGTAGCGTTTCGAGGGGGCACAGATACGCAGTATTTT. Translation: CASSKVAFRGGTDTQYF.

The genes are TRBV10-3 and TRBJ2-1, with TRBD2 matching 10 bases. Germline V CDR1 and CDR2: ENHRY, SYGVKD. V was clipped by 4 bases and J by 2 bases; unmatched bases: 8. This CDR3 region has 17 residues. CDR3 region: CAISGGASGGTYNEQFF. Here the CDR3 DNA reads TGTGCCATCAGTGGAGGGGCTAGCGGGGGTACCTACAATGAGCAGTTCTTC.

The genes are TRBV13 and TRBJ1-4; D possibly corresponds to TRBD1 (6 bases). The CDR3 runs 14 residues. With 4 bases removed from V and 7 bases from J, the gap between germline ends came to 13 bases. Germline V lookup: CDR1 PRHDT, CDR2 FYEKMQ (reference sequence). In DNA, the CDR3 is TGTGCCAGCAGCTCCGGACAGCGAATTGAAAAACTGTTTTTT. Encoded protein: CASSSGQRIEKLFF. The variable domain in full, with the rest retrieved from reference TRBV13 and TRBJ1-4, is AAGVIQSPRHLIKEKRETATLKCYPIPRHDTVYWYQQGPGQDPQFLISFYEKMQSDKGSIPDRFSAQQFSDYHSELNMSSLELGDSALYFCASSSGQRIEKLFFGSGTQLSVL.

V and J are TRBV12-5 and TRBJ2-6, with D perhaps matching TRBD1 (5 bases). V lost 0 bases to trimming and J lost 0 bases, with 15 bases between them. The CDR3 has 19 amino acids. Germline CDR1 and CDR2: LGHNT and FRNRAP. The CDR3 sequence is CASGLVVDRTGSGANVLTF. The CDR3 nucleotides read TGTGCTAGTGGTTTGGTAGTCGACAGAACCGGCTCTGGGGCCAACGTCCTGACTTTC. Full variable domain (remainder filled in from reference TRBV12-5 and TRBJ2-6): DARVTQTPRHKVTEMGQEVTMRCQPILGHNTVFWYRQTMMQGLELLAYFRNRAPLDDSGMPKDRFSAEMPDATLATLKIQPSEPRDSAVYFCASGLVVDRTGSGANVLTFGAGSRLTVL.

This chain's CDR3 is CASSRGLPNEQYF. In DNA, the CDR3 is TGCGCCAGCAGCCGGGGGCTCCCGAACGAGCAGTACTTC. V gene TRBV5-1 combines with J gene TRBJ2-7; either TRBD1 or TRBD2 may fit D (6 bases each). The CDR3 sequence is 13 residues long. Germline V lookup: CDR1 SGHRS, CDR2 YFSETQ. V gave up 4 bases and J gave up 5 bases, with 13 bases separating them.

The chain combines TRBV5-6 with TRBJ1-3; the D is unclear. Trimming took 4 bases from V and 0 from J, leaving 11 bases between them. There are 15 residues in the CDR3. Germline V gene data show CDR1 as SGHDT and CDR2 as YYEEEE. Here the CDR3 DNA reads TGTGCCAGCAGCCCTGTTGGTAGCTCTGGAAACACCATATATTTT. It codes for CASSPVGSSGNTIYF.

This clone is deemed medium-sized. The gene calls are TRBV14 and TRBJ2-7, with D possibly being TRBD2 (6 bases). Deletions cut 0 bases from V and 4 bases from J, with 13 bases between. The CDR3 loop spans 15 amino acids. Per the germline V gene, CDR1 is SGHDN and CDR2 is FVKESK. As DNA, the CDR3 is TGTGCCAGCAGCCAAGATGAGGGGACTGTATACGAGCAGTACTTC. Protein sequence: CASSQDEGTVYEQYF.

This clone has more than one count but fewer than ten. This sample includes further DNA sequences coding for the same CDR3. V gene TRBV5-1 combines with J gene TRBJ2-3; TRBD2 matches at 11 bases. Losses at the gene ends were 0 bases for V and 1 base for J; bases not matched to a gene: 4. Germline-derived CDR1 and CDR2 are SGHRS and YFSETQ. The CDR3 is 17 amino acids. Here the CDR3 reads CASSLGLAGGRTDTQYF. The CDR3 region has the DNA TGCGCCAGCAGCTTGGGCCTAGCGGGGGGACGCACAGATACGCAGTATTTT.